The 13 T cell receptor beta chains below all came from one sample that was sequenced in a study of blood T cell repertoires in COVID-19. Method: immunoSEQ multiplex PCR; TCRdb's copy keeps in-frame clones and lacks some. This table holds about 270,000 clones, around 90% found once. Sequences were obtained from PBMCs or T cells enriched from blood (not recorded which). These TCRs come from a woman aged 55-70 years in a cohort exposed to, infected with or recovered from COVID-19 (not recorded which).

The rearrangement links TRBV29-1 to TRBJ2-5; TRBD1 matches 9 bases. The CDR3 has 12 residues. CDR1 SQVTM and CDR2 ANQGSEA come from the germline V gene. Trimming cost V 7 bases and J 4 bases; bases outside gene matches: 4. CDR3 nucleotide sequence: TGCAGCGCTAGACAGGGGGGAGAGACCCAGTACTTC. It translates to CSARQGGETQYF.

This rearrangement joins TRBV7-9 to TRBJ2-1, with D perhaps matching TRBD2 (5 bases). The ends were cut back, 5 bases at V and 9 bases at J, with 8 bases in the middle. The CDR3 contains 11 residues. The germline V gene has CDR1 SEHNR and CDR2 FQNEAQ (reference sequence). The CDR3 nucleotides read TGTGCCAGCAGCCTGAGGGTTGAGCAGTTCTTC. Its translation: CASSLRVEQFF.

This clone was picked up a small number of times. The chain employs TRBV19 and TRBJ2-7; 10 nucleotides line up with TRBD1. V trimming: 5 bases; J trimming: 4 bases; junction bases outside the gene matches: 14. The CDR3 runs to 17 residues. Germline loops: CDR1 LNHDA, CDR2 SQIVND (reference sequence). The CDR3 DNA reads as TGTGCCAGTAGTGCCATGGTCACCGGGACAGGGGCGTACGAGCAGTACTTC. This encodes CASSAMVTGTGAYEQYF.

This clone was observed once. CDR3 sequence: CASTTGTSNTGELFF. The DNA of the CDR3 is TGTGCCAGTACCACCGGGACTTCGAACACCGGGGAGCTGTTTTTT. The chain links TRBV19 to TRBJ2-2; tentatively, D is TRBD2 (6 bases). Trimming took off 7 bases at V and 0 bases at J, with 12 bases between the two ends. Germline CDR1 and CDR2: LNHDA and SQIVND (reference sequence). The CDR3 runs 15 residues.

The chain employs TRBV28 and TRBJ1-1, with D uncertain. Germline values: CDR1 MDHEN, CDR2 SYDVKM. This CDR3 contains 12 residues. Between the trimmed V and J ends, which lost 6 bases and 2 bases, there was a span of 7 bases. CDR3 residues: CASSPTNTEAFF. In DNA, the CDR3 is TGTGCCAGCAGCCCGACTAACACTGAAGCTTTCTTT.

The rearrangement uses TRBV6-5 and TRBJ2-1; 8 bases agree with TRBD2. The CDR3 loop spans 15 amino acids. J was trimmed by 4 bases and V by 7 bases; bases with no gene match: 9. Germline CDR1 and CDR2: MNHEY and SVGAGI. CDR3 in amino acids: CASTTAGAGYNEQFF. Written as DNA, the CDR3 is TGTGCCAGCACCACAGCGGGAGCAGGGTACAATGAGCAGTTCTTC.

V gene TRBV28 combines with J gene TRBJ1-6; 7 bases map to TRBD1. The V gene end was trimmed by 6 bases and the J gene end by 10 bases; junction bases not matched to a gene: 9. The CDR3 is made up of 14 amino acids. In germline, CDR1 is MDHEN, CDR2 SYDVKM. The CDR3 DNA reads as TGTGCCAGCAGGCGTCAGGGGGTCGGGTCACCCCTCCACTTT. It encodes CASRRQGVGSPLHF.

This clone has only one observation. In DNA form, the CDR3 reads TGTGCCACCAGGGCTGGAGGGAAGGAGGCCACTGAAGCTTTCTTT. It specifies CATRAGGKEATEAFF. V and J are TRBV24-1 and TRBJ1-1; unclear D gene. The CDR3 sequence is 15 residues long. Per the germline V gene, CDR1 is KGHDR and CDR2 is SFDVKD. Trimming stripped 7 bases from V and 4 bases from J, with 18 bases between.

This clone was recorded once. The chain uses TRBV28 and TRBJ2-5; a weak D match, TRBD2 (6 bases). The V end lost 4 bases, the J end lost 5 bases, and 20 bases lay between the germline ends. The CDR3 sequence is 16 residues long. Germline values: CDR1 MDHEN, CDR2 SYDVKM. CDR3 sequence: CASSSPRTTTRETQYF. The DNA for the CDR3 is TGTGCCAGCAGTTCACCCCGGACTACCACGAGGGAGACCCAGTACTTC.

In this sample, this clone turned up a few times. The chain links TRBV19 to TRBJ1-5; D perhaps matches TRBD1 (6 bases). Germline loops: CDR1 LNHDA, CDR2 SQIVND (reference sequence). The V and J ends lost 3 bases and 1 base respectively, with 13 bases between them. The CDR3 is 16 amino acids. CDR3 DNA: TGTGCCAGTAGTATCGGGGGGGGCGGAAGCAATCAGCCCCAGCATTTT. Protein: CASSIGGGGSNQPQHF.

To note about this clone: Other DNA sequences within the sample encode an identical CDR3. The chain employs TRBV5-1 and TRBJ2-1; no reliable D call. This CDR3 spans 15 amino acids. Germline CDR1 SGHRS, CDR2 YFSETQ. Trimming took 0 bases from V and 4 from J, leaving 11 bases between them. In DNA, the CDR3 is TGCGCCAGCAGCTTGGCCGTTAACTCTTACAATGAGCAGTTCTTC. Translating it yields CASSLAVNSYNEQFF.

This clone is a singleton in its sample. The chain is built from TRBV4-1 and TRBJ2-1; 9 positions agree with TRBD1. With 3 bases clipped from V and 5 bases from J, the junction kept 14 bases outside the gene matches. Germline V gene lookup returns CDR1 MGHRA and CDR2 YSYEKL. CDR3 length: 18 amino acids. The CDR3 protein is CASSHLQGAAGRDNEQFF. The CDR3 region has the DNA TGCGCCAGCAGCCATTTACAGGGGGCGGCGGGACGTGACAATGAGCAGTTCTTC.

This clone occurred once. The rearrangement uses TRBV4-2 and TRBJ2-1, with D perhaps matching TRBD2 (6 bases). The CDR3 runs to 16 residues. CDR1 LGHNA and CDR2 YNFKEQ come from the germline V gene. Trimming removed 0 bases at V and 3 bases at J, with 12 bases between. The CDR3 sequence is CASSQEGLALYNEQFF. The CDR3, as DNA: TGTGCCAGCAGCCAAGAGGGCCTAGCGCTCTACAATGAGCAGTTCTTC.